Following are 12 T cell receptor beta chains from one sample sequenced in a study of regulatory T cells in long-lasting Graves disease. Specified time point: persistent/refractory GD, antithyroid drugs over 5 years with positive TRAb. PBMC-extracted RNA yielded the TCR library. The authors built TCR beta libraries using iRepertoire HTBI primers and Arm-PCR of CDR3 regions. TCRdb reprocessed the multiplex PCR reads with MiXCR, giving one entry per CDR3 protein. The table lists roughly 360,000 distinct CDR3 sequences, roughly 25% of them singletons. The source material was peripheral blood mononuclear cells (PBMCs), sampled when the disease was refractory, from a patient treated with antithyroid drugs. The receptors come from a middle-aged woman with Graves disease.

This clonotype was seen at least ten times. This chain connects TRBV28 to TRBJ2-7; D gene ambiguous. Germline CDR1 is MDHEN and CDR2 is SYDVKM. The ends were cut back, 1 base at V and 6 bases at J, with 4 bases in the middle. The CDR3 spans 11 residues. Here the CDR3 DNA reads TGTGCCAGCAGTTTATATAGCGAGCAGTACTTC. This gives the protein CASSLYSEQYF.

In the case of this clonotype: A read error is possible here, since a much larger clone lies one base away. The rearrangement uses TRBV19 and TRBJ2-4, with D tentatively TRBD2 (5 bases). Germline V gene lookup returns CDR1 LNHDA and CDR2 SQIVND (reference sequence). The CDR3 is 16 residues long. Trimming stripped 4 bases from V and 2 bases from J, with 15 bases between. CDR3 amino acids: CASSRVEAETKNIQYF. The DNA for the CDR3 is TGTGCCAGTAGTAGGGTGGAGGCAGAAACCAAAAACATTCAGTACTTC.

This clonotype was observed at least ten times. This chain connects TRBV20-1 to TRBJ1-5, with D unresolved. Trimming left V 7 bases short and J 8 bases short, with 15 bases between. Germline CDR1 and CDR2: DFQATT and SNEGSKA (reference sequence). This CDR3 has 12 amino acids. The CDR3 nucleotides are TGCAGTGTCGAGGCAGGTTTCAAGCCCCAGCATTTT. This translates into CSVEAGFKPQHF.

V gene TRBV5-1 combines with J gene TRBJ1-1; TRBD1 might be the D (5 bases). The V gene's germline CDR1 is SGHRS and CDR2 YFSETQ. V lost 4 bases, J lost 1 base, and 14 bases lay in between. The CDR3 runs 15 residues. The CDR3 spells CASSTLARGNTEAFF. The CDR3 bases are TGCGCCAGCAGCACCCTGGCGAGGGGGAACACTGAAGCTTTCTTT.

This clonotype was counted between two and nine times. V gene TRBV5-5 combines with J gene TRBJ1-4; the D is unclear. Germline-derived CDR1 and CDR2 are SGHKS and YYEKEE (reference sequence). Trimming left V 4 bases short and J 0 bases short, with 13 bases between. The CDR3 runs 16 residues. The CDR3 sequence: CASSPGSTTTNEKLFF. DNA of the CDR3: TGTGCCAGCAGCCCCGGCTCCACCACAACTAATGAAAAACTGTTTTTT.

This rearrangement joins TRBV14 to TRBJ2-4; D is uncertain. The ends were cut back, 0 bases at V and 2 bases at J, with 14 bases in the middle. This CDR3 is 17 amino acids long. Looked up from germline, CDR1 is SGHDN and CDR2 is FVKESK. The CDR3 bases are TGTGCCAGCAGCCAAGACTCTGGACCAGTCTCCAAAAACATTCAGTACTTC. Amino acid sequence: CASSQDSGPVSKNIQYF.

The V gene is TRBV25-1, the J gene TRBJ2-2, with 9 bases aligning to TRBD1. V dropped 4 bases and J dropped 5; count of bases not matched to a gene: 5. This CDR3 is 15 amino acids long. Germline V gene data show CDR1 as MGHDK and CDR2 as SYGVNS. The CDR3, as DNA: TGTGCCAGCAGTGCGGACAGGGGAGAGACCGGGGAGCTGTTTTTT. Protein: CASSADRGETGELFF. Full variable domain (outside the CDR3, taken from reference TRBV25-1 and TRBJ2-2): EADIYQTPRYLVIGTGKKITLECSQTMGHDKMYWYQQDPGMELHLIHYSYGVNSTEKGDLSSESTVSRIRTEHFPLTLESARPSHTSQYLCASSADRGETGELFFGEGSRLTVL.

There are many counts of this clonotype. The CDR3 sequence is CASSLSLVGRGYEQYF. In DNA, the CDR3 is TGTGCCAGCAGCTTATCCCTCGTTGGGAGAGGGTACGAGCAGTACTTC. The chain employs TRBV11-2 and TRBJ2-7; D possibly corresponds to TRBD2 (5 bases). Trimming cost V 2 bases and J 4 bases, with 18 bases left between them. The CDR3 totals 16 residues. CDR1 is SGHAT and CDR2 is FQNNGV in the germline V gene.

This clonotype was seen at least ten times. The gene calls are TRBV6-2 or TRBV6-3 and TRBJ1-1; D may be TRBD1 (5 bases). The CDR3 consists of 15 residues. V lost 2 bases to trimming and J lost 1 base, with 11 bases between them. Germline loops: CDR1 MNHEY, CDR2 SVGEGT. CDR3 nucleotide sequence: TGTGCCAGCAGTTACAAGCGGGGGACGAACACTGAAGCTTTCTTT. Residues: CASSYKRGTNTEAFF.

DNA of the CDR3: TGTGCCAGCAGTTACTCGGTGGCGAACACCGGGGAGCTGTTTTTT. It is translated as CASSYSVANTGELFF. This chain links TRBV6-6 with TRBJ2-2; no clear D gene. This CDR3 region has 15 residues. V gave up 0 bases and J gave up 0 bases, with 5 bases separating them. Germline-derived CDR1 and CDR2 are MNHNY and SVGAGI (reference sequence).

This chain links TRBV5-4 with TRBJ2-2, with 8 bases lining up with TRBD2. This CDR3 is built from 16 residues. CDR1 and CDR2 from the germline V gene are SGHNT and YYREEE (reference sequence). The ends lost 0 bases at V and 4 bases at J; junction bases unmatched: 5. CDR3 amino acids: CASSLVTGGSTGELFF. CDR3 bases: TGTGCCAGCAGCTTGGTAACGGGAGGGAGCACCGGGGAGCTGTTTTTT. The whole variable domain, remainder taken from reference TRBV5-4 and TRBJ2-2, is ETGVTQSPTHLIKTRGQQVTLRCSSQSGHNTVSWYQQALGQGPQFIFQYYREEENGRGNFPPRFSGLQFPNYSSELNVNALELDDSALYLCASSLVTGGSTGELFFGEGSRLTVL.

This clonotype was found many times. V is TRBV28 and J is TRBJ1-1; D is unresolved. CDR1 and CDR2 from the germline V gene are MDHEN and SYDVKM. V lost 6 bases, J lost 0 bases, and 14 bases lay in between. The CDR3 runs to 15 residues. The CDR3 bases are TGTGCCAGCAGGGAACCGGGGTTTGTGAACACTGAAGCTTTCTTT. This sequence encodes CASREPGFVNTEAFF.